This TCR beta chain came from a study of blood T cells in healthy people across ages. The junction had 4 bases not matched to a gene; V was cut back by 2 bases and J by 6 bases. Germline lookup yields CDR1 LGHDT and CDR2 YNNKEL (reference sequence). CDR3 length equals 15 residues. Alongside a J-beta primer mix, a sample-barcoded 5' primer served in a second PCR lasting about 7 to 12 cycles. A single record per CDR3 protein comes from TCRdb applying MiXCR to the 5' RACE reads. This sample has hundreds of thousands of distinct CDR3 sequences, with about a third found just once. The sequence came from a woman of 80 years or more in good health. This chain uses TRBV3-1 with TRBJ1-6, with 7 bases identical to TRBD1. Input material: blood. In nucleotides, the CDR3 is TGTGCCAGCAGCCAACGGGGACAGTCTAATTCACCCCTCCACTTT. Amino acids: CASSQRGQSNSPLHF.